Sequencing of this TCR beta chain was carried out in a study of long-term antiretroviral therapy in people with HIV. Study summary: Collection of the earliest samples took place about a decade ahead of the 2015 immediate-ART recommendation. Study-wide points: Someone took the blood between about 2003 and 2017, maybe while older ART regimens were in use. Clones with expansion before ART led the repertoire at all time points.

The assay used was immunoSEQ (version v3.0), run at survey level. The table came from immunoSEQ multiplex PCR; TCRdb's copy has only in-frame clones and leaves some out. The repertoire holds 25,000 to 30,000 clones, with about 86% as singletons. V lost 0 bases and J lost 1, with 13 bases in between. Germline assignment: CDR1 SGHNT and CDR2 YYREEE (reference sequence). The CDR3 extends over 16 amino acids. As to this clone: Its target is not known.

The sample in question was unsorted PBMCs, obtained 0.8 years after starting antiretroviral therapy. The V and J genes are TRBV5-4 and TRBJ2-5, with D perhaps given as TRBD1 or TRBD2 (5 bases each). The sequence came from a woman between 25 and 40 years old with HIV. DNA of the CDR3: TGTGCCAGCAGCTTGGCGGGGCGAAATCGCCAAGAGACCCAGTACTTC. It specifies CASSLAGRNRQETQYF.